This T cell receptor (beta chain) was obtained from a study of cytomegalovirus exposure and HLA in healthy donors. Study findings and constraints: It was confirmed in vitro that three of the CMV-associated chains were specific for CMV antigens. Using the classifier, cytomegalovirus status was reportedly diagnosed with high specificity and sensitivity.

With 5 bases removed from V and 1 base from J, the gap between germline ends came to 8 bases. This CDR3 has 13 amino acids. Germline CDR1 reads SGHAT; CDR2 reads FQDESV (reference sequence). Comments on this clone: Its antigen is unknown.

The table came from immunoSEQ multiplex PCR; TCRdb's copy has only in-frame clones and leaves some out. The sample records 200,000 to 250,000 clones, roughly 90% being singletons. Input material: PBMCs. This clonotype originated in a young man in good health and CMV-seropositive. This sequence joins TRBV11-1 and TRBJ1-1, with no clear D. CDR3 sequence reads: CASSPGENTEAFF. Written as DNA, the CDR3 is TGTGCCAGCAGCCCAGGAGAGAACACTGAAGCTTTCTTT.